Included here is one T cell receptor beta chain sequence, with context. Measured with immunoSEQ multiplex PCR; TCRdb has only the in-frame clones, and not every one. Here the sample spans 220,000 or so clones, almost 85% being singletons. The V and J ends lost 3 bases and 0 bases respectively, with 10 bases between them. CDR3 size: 15 residues. The germline gives CDR1 LNHDA, CDR2 SQIVND (reference sequence). The sample belongs to a study of blood T cell repertoires in COVID-19. Overall study: The study drew acute and convalescent COVID-19 samples from the United States, Italy and Spain. Sample material is recorded as cDNA or gDNA derived from T cells, B-cell-depleted T cells, or PBMCs.

The gene calls are TRBV19 and TRBJ2-3; TRBD2 might be the D (5 bases). The sequenced sample was peripheral blood. This receptor was taken from an elderly woman with acute or convalescent COVID-19. DNA of the CDR3: TGTGCCAGTAGTATCTTCTCGGGAAGCACAGATACGCAGTATTTT. It specifies CASSIFSGSTDTQYF.